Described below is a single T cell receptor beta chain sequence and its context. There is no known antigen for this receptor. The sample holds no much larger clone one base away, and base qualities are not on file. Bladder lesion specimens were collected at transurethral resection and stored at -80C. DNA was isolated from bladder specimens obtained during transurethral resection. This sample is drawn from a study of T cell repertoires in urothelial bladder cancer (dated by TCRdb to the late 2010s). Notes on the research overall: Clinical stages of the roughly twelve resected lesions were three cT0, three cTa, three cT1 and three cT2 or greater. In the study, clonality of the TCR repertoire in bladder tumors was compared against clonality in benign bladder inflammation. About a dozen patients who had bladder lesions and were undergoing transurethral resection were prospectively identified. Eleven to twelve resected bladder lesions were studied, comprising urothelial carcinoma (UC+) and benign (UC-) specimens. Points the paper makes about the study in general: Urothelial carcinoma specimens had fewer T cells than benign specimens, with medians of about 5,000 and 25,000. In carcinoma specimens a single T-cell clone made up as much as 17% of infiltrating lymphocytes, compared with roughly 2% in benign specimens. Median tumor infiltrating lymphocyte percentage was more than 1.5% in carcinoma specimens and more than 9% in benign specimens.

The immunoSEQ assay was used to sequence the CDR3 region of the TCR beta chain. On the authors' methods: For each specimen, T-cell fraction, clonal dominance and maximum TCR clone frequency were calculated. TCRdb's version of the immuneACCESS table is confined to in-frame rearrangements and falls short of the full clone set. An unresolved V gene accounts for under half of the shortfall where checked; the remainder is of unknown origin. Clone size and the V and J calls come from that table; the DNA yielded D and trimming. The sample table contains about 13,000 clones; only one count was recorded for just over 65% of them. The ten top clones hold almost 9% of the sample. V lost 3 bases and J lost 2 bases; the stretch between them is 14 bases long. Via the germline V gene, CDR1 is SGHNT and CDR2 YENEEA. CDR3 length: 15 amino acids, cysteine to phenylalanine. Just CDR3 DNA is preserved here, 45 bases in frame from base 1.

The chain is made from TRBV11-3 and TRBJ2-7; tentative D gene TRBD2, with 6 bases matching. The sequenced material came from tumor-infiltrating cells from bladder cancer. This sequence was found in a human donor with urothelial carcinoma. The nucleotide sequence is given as TGTGCCAGCAGCTTGGCCAGGGACTTCCCCTACGAGCAGTACTTC. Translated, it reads CASSLARDFPYEQYF.